The sequence of this TCR beta chain was determined in a study of blood T cell repertoires in COVID-19. This table comes from immunoSEQ multiplex PCR, and its TCRdb copy is limited to in-frame clones, with some not included. The sample holds around 180,000 clones, roughly 81% seen once. Between the trimmed V and J ends, which lost 4 bases and 3 bases, there was a span of 20 bases. CDR1 SGDLS and CDR2 YYNGEE come from the germline V gene. The CDR3 has 17 residues. The chain uses TRBV9 and TRBJ1-3; the D is unclear. The source of this sequence is a woman aged 80 or older with COVID-19, enrolled during active disease. Sequencing was performed on peripheral blood. The CDR3 nucleotides are TGTGCCAGCAGCAAGCAAGATTTAACGGAGGGTGGAAACACCATATATTTT. This sequence encodes CASSKQDLTEGGNTIYF. Drawing the rest from reference TRBV9 and TRBJ1-3, the complete variable domain is DSGVTQTPKHLITATGQRVTLRCSPRSGDLSVYWYQQSLDQGLQFLIQYYNGEERAKGNILERFSAQQFPDLHSELNLSSLELGDSALYFCASSKQDLTEGGNTIYFGEGSWLTVV.